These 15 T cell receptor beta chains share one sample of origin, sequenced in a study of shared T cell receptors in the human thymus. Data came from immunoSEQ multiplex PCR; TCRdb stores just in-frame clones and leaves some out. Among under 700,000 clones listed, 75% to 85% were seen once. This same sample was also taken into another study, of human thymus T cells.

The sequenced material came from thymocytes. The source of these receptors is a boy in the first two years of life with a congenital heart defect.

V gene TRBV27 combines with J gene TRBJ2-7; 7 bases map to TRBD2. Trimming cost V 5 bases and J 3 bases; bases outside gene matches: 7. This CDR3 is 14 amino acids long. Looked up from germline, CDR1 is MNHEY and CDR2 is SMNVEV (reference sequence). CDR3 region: CASSHYLADYEQYF. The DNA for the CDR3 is TGTGCCAGCAGTCATTATCTAGCGGACTACGAGCAGTACTTC.

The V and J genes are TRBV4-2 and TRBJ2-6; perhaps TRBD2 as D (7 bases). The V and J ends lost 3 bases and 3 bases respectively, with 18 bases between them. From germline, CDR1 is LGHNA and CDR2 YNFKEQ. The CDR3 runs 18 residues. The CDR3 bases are TGTGCCAGCAGCCAGGGGAGGGGGGCCGCGGTTGGGGCCAACGTCCTGACTTTC. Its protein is CASSQGRGAAVGANVLTF.

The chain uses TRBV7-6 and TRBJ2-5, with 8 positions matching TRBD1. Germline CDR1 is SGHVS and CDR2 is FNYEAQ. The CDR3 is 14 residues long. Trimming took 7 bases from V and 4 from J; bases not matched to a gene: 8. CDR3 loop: CASMSGQGLETQYF. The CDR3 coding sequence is TGTGCCAGCATGTCCGGACAGGGCCTAGAGACCCAGTACTTC.

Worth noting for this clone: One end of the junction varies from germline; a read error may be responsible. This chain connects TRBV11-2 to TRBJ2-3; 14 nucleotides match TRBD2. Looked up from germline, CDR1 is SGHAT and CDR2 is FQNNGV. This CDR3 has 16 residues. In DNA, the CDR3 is TGTGCCAGCAGCTTAGCGTGGGGACTAGCGGGAGAGACTTCCGACTTT. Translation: CASSLAWGLAGETSDF. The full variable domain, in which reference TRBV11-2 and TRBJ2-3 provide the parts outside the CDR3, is EAGVAQSPRYKIIEKRQSVAFWCNPISGHATLYWYQQILGQGPKLLIQFQNNGVVDDSQLPKDRFSAERLKGVDSTLKIQPAKLEDSAVYLCASSLAWGLAGETSDFGPGTRLTVL.

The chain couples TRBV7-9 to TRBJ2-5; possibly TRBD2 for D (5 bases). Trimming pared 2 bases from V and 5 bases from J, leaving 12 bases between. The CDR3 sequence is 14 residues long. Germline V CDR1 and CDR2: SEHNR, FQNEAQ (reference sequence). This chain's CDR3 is CASSLSPGRETQYF. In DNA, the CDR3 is TGTGCCAGCAGCTTATCCCCGGGAAGGGAGACCCAGTACTTC.

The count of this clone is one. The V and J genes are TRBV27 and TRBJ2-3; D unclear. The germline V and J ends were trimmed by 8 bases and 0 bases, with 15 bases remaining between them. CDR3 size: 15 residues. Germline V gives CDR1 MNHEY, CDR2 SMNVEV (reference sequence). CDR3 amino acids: CASGPPGPSTDTQYF. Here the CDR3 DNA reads TGTGCCAGCGGTCCACCAGGTCCTAGCACAGATACGCAGTATTTT.

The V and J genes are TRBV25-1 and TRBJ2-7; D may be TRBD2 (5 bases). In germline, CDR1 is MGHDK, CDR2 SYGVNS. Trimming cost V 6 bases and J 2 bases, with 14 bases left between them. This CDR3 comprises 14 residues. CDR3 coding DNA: TGTGCCAGCAGAGAGGGCCTCGGGACCTACGAGCAGTACTTC. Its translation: CASREGLGTYEQYF.

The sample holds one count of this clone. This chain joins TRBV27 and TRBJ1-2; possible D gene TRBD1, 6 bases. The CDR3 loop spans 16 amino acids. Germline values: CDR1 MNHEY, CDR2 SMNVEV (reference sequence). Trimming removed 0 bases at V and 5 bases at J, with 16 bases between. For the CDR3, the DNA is TGTGCCAGCAGTTTATCGAATCCAGGGGCCCCATATGGCTACACCTTC. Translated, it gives CASSLSNPGAPYGYTF.

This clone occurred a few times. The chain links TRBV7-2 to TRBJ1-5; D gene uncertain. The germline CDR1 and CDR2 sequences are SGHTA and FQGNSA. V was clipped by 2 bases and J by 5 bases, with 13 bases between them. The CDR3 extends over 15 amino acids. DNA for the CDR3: TGTGCCAGCAGCTTAATTGGTCCACTCGATCAGCCCCAGCATTTT. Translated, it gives CASSLIGPLDQPQHF.

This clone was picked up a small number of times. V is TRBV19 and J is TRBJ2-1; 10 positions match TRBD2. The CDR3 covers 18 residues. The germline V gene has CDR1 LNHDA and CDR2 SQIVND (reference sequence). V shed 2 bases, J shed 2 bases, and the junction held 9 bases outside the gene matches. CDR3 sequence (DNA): TGTGCCAGTAGTATATCAACTAGCGGGGCCTTTCCCTACAATGAGCAGTTCTTC. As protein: CASSISTSGAFPYNEQFF. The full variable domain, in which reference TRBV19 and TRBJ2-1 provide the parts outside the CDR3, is DGGITQSPKYLFRKEGQNVTLSCEQNLNHDAMYWYRQDPGQGLRLIYYSQIVNDFQKGDIAEGYSVSREKKESFPLTVTSAQKNPTAFYLCASSISTSGAFPYNEQFFGPGTRLTVL.

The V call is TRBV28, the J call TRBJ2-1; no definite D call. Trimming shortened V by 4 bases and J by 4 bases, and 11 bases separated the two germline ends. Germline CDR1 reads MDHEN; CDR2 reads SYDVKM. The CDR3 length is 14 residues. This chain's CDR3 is CASSYVVRYNEQFF. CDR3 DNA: TGTGCCAGCAGTTACGTCGTCAGATACAATGAGCAGTTCTTC.

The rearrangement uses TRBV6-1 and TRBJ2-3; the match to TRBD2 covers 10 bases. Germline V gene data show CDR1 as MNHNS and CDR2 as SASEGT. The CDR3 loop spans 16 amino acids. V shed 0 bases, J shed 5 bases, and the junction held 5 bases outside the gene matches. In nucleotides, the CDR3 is TGTGCCAGCAGTGAAGCCCCAGCGGGAGGGCAAGATACGCAGTATTTT. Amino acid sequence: CASSEAPAGGQDTQYF.

The CDR3 loop reads CAWSPGTSGTEQFF. The CDR3 DNA follows: TGTGCCTGGAGTCCCGGGACTAGCGGGACTGAGCAGTTCTTC. The V call is TRBV30, the J call TRBJ2-1; TRBD2 matches 13 bases. Germline CDR1 reads GTSNPN; CDR2 reads SVGIG (reference sequence). V lost 2 bases to trimming and J lost 9 bases; unmatched junction nucleotides: 4. The CDR3 consists of 14 residues.

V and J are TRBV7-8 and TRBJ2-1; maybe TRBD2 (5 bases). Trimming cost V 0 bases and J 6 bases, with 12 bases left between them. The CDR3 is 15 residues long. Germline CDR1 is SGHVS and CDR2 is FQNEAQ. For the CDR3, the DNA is TGTGCCAGCAGCTTAGCGCCGGGGATAGCCAATGAGCAGTTCTTC. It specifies CASSLAPGIANEQFF.

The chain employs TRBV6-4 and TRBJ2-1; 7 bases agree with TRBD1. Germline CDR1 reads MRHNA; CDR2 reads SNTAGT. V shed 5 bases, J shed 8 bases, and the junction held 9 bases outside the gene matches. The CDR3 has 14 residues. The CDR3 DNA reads TGTGCCAGCAGTCGACAGGGAGAGAGGTATGAGCAGTTCTTC. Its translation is CASSRQGERYEQFF.